The text below deals with one T cell receptor (beta chain). The data were produced by immunoSEQ multiplex PCR, yet TCRdb's version contains in-frame clones alone and is incomplete. The sample includes 75,000 to 100,000 clones, 65% to 90% of them seen just once. The entry originates in a study of OX40 agonist ivuxolimab in advanced cancers. Study-wide context: Cancers in dose escalation were hepatocellular, melanoma, renal cell and head and neck.

The CDR3 extends over 14 amino acids. V lost 6 bases to trimming and J lost 0 bases; unmatched junction nucleotides: 4. Germline V CDR1 and CDR2: MNHNY, SVGAGI (reference sequence). This receptor was identified in an adult with an advanced solid tumor such as melanoma, head and neck, liver or kidney cancer. The chain recombines TRBV6-6 with TRBJ2-7; 8 positions agree with TRBD2. The specimen comprised CD4+ or CD8+ T cells sorted from blood, sampled in a trial of the OX40 agonist ivuxolimab. CDR3: CASRRTSISYEQYF. Here the CDR3 DNA reads TGTGCCAGCAGGCGGACTAGCATCTCCTACGAGCAGTACTTC.